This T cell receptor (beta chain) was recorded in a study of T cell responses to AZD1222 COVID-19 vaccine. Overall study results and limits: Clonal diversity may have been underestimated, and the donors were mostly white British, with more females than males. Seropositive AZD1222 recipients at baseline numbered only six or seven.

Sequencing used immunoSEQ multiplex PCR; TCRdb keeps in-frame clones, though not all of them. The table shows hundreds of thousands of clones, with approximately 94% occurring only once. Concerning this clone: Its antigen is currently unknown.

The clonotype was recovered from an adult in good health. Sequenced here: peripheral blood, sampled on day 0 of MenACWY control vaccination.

CDR3 protein: CASSRPGGRETQYF. DNA for the CDR3: TGTGCCAGCAGCCGACCCGGGGGCAGGGAGACCCAGTACTTC. The rearrangement links TRBV5-4 to TRBJ2-5; D may match TRBD1 or TRBD2 (6 bases each). The V gene lost 4 bases and the J gene lost 5 bases, with 15 bases spanning the gap. This CDR3 region has 14 residues. Per the germline V gene, CDR1 is SGHNT and CDR2 is YYREEE (reference sequence).